This T cell receptor (beta chain) was identified in a study of blood T cell repertoires in COVID-19 (dated by TCRdb to 2019 to 2021). Study-level background: Collaborator samples came from the United States, Italy and Spain and covered acute and convalescent phases of COVID-19. The prospective study material was composed of cDNA or gDNA derived from T cells, B-cell-depleted T cells, or PBMCs. Subjects who had been exposed to COVID-19, were actively infected with it, or had recovered from it provided the deeply sampled blood TCRbeta repertoires that made up the dataset. The repertoires were made available in a free public database intended to serve as a resource for research on the immune response to SARS-CoV-2. The samples were drawn from two sources: the first 160 participants of the ongoing ImmuneRACE study, and 1,200 or so subjects contributed by 6 global collaborators. Sample metadata almost always included a de-identified subject ID, COVID-19 status, age in years and sex. Where available, HLA class I and class II types were taken from metadata supplied by the sample provider and were not determined by assay-based typing. Paper-wide results and their limitations: How much clinical and demographic metadata was included differed by source and by participant, and the metadata was provided uncurated.

TCRbeta CDR3 regions were amplified from genomic DNA using the immunoSEQ Assay, a bias-controlled multiplex PCR. The source study handled its data this way. Nucleated cell counts per sample were estimated from amplification of reference gene primers within the assay. Sequence reads were collapsed and filtered to measure the absolute abundance of every unique TCRbeta CDR3 rearrangement. For each sample, productive Simpson clonality was calculated as the square root of Simpson's diversity index over productive rearrangements. TCRdb holds this immuneACCESS table with in-frame rearrangements only. Some clones are missing; in checked studies, unresolved V genes explain under half, and the rest has no known cause. V and J calls and clone size follow that table, whereas D and trimming were derived from the DNA. This sample lists under 140,000 clones; about three quarters were detected once. The ten biggest clones cover approximately 16% of the sample.

The collaborating institutions used their own protocols to collect whole blood in K2EDTA tubes. Collaborator samples were shipped for TCRbeta analysis as frozen whole blood, isolated PBMCs, or DNA extracted from either sample type. Points on this clone: What antigen it recognizes has not been identified. Qualities for individual bases were not recorded, and no much larger clone is one base off.

This TCR was recovered from a woman of 80 years or more with active or convalescent COVID-19. What was sequenced was peripheral blood.

CDR3 protein: CASSPSGKYEQYF. The DNA is TGTGCCAGCAGCCCGAGCGGAAAATACGAGCAGTACTTC. The sequence is built from TRBV28 and TRBJ2-7; tentative D gene TRBD2, with 5 bases matching. Including cysteine and phenylalanine, the CDR3 has 13 amino acids. The DNA shown is the 39-base CDR3, in frame from base 1. Reading the germline V gene gives CDR1 MDHEN and CDR2 SYDVKM. Relative to germline, V is 6 bases shorter and J is 4 bases shorter, with 13 bases between their ends.